These 15 T cell receptor beta chains were all obtained from the same sample, sequenced in a study of cytomegalovirus exposure and HLA in healthy donors. TCRdb's copy holds only in-frame clones and misses some; the assay was immunoSEQ multiplex PCR. The sample has around 52,000 clones, 85% to 95% seen once. What was sequenced was PBMCs. The receptor source for this set is a woman under 30 in good health and CMV-seronegative.

The rearrangement links TRBV27 to TRBJ2-1, with TRBD2 matching over 7 bases. This CDR3 has 15 amino acids. Germline CDR1 MNHEY, CDR2 SMNVEV (reference sequence). With V trimmed by 3 bases and J by 6 bases, 8 bases remained unmatched. The CDR3 region is CASSFYGGGGNEQFF. The CDR3 DNA is TGTGCCAGCAGTTTTTACGGTGGGGGGGGCAATGAGCAGTTCTTC.

This chain links TRBV18 with TRBJ1-2; TRBD1 matches 7 bases. After removal of 6 bases from V and 1 base from J, the junction contained 5 bases not matched to a gene. Germline loops: CDR1 KGHSH, CDR2 LQKENI. The CDR3 is 14 amino acids. The CDR3 DNA follows: TGTGCCAGCTCGCCCGGGACAGATAACTATGGCTACACCTTC. Encoded protein: CASSPGTDNYGYTF.

This chain connects TRBV6-6 to TRBJ2-2; a weak D match, TRBD2 (7 bases). Trimming stripped 11 bases from V and 6 bases from J, with 16 bases between. This CDR3 is built from 13 residues. Germline V lookup: CDR1 MNHNY, CDR2 SVGAGI (reference sequence). CDR3 sequence: CAGGGLAAGELFF. CDR3 sequence (DNA): TGTGCCGGGGGGGGCCTAGCCGCCGGGGAGCTGTTTTTT.

The chain uses TRBV25-1 and TRBJ2-1; the D is unclear. Trimming removed 1 base from V and 0 bases from J, with 10 bases in between. Germline V gives CDR1 MGHDK, CDR2 SYGVNS. The CDR3 has 16 amino acids. The CDR3 coding sequence is TGTGCCAGCAGTGAATTAGACAAGAGCTCCTACAATGAGCAGTTCTTC. Translated: CASSELDKSSYNEQFF.

This chain uses TRBV11-2 with TRBJ1-4; maybe TRBD1 (6 bases). The ends were cut back, 5 bases at V and 8 bases at J, with 18 bases in the middle. Germline lookup yields CDR1 SGHAT and CDR2 FQNNGV. The CDR3 has 15 residues. The CDR3 DNA reads TGTGCCAGCAGCATCACAGGGAGTGGAGCGGAAAAACTGTTTTTT. It specifies CASSITGSGAEKLFF.

This CDR3 is CASSYSKSSYEQYF. The CDR3 DNA follows: TGTGCCAGCAGCTACAGCAAGAGCTCCTACGAGCAGTACTTC. J is TRBJ2-7 and V is TRBV14; no reliable D call. Trimming removed 5 bases at V and 0 bases at J, with 11 bases between. From germline, CDR1 is SGHDN and CDR2 FVKESK. The CDR3 sequence is 14 residues long.

The V and J genes are TRBV12-2 and TRBJ2-5; the table assigns TRBD2, which was not confirmed against the DNA. TRBV12-2 is noted as a pseudogene. This CDR3 region has 16 residues. In DNA, the CDR3 is TGTGCAAGTCGCTTTCGTTTGACTAGCGGGCAAGAGACCCAGTACTTC. Residues: CASRFRLTSGQETQYF.

This clone has more than one count but fewer than ten. The V call is TRBV4-3, the J call TRBJ2-1, with 11 bases aligning to TRBD2. This CDR3 has 16 residues. Trimming at V came to 3 bases and at J to 3 bases, leaving 4 bases not matched to a gene. Germline lookup yields CDR1 LGHNA and CDR2 YSLEER. The CDR3 here is CASSQRTSGSYNEQFF. The CDR3 DNA is TGCGCCAGCAGCCAGAGAACTAGCGGGAGCTACAATGAGCAGTTCTTC.

The V gene is TRBV11-3, the J gene TRBJ2-5, with a possible D match to TRBD1 (5 bases). Germline-derived CDR1 and CDR2 are SGHNT and YENEEA. V was pared by 5 bases and J by 5 bases, with 12 bases between. This CDR3 has 13 residues. The CDR3 nucleotides read TGTGCCAGCAGCCTAATCAGGGTGGAGACCCAGTACTTC. Its protein product is CASSLIRVETQYF.

V and J are TRBV11-2 and TRBJ2-1, with 11 positions matching TRBD1. V lost 5 bases to trimming and J lost 7 bases; unmatched junction nucleotides: 7. Germline CDR1 SGHAT, CDR2 FQNNGV. The CDR3 contains 15 residues. Written as DNA, the CDR3 is TGTGCCAGCAGCGACCCGGGACAGGGGGGGAATGAGCAGTTCTTC. Translated, it gives CASSDPGQGGNEQFF.

The V and J genes are TRBV5-8 and TRBJ2-6; the D is unclear. This CDR3 comprises 15 residues. Germline V gene sequence: CDR1 SGHTS, CDR2 YDEGEE. The V end lost 2 bases, the J end lost 0 bases, and 6 bases lay between the germline ends. This CDR3 reads CASSFTNSGANVLTF. CDR3 bases: TGTGCCAGCAGCTTCACAAACTCTGGGGCCAACGTCCTGACTTTC.

The chain combines TRBV27 with TRBJ1-2; 7 bases agree with TRBD1. The CDR3 covers 15 residues. Per the germline V gene, CDR1 is MNHEY and CDR2 is SMNVEV (reference sequence). The V and J ends lost 7 bases and 4 bases, in that order; junction bases with no gene match: 12. CDR3 amino acids: CASKTTGMIGYGYTF. The CDR3 DNA reads as TGTGCCAGCAAAACGACAGGGATGATAGGCTATGGCTACACCTTC.

The chain links TRBV5-1 to TRBJ2-2, with unresolved D. The CDR3 spans 14 residues. Germline V CDR1 and CDR2: SGHRS, YFSETQ. The V gene lost 4 bases and the J gene lost 1 base, with 8 bases spanning the gap. The DNA for the CDR3 is TGCGCCAGCAGCCCTCTAGGGAACACCGGGGAGCTGTTTTTT. This gives the protein CASSPLGNTGELFF.

This clone was recorded once. The V gene is TRBV7-8, the J gene TRBJ2-2, with D uncertain. The CDR3 is made up of 16 amino acids. The V gene's germline CDR1 is SGHVS and CDR2 FQNEAQ. V lost 3 bases and J 5 bases, leaving 16 bases between the germline ends. This chain's CDR3 is CASSLTRSQFTGELFF. CDR3 coding DNA: TGTGCCAGCAGCTTGACCAGGTCCCAATTTACCGGGGAGCTGTTTTTT.

This sequence joins TRBV18 and TRBJ1-2, with TRBD1 identical over 9 bases. V shed 3 bases and J 8 bases; nucleotides not matched to a gene: 16. The CDR3 loop spans 17 amino acids. Germline V gives CDR1 KGHSH, CDR2 LQKENI. The CDR3 here is CASSPAGQGISFGGYTF. CDR3 nucleotides: TGTGCCAGCTCACCGGCGGGACAGGGTATCAGCTTTGGAGGCTACACCTTC.